This T cell receptor (beta chain) derives from a study of breast tumors, draining lymph nodes, adjacent tissues. Whole-study findings and limits: The data were judged consistent with most tumor T cells coming from lymph node and expanding in tumor.

Axillary draining lymph nodes of breast cancer patients supplied the node samples. V lost 4 bases and J lost 3, with 13 bases in between. The CDR3 is made up of 15 amino acids. Germline values: CDR1 MNHEY, CDR2 SVGAGI. TCRdb passed the multiplex PCR reads through MiXCR, listing each CDR3 protein once. The repertoire holds 150,000 to 200,000 distinct CDR3 sequences, with about 30% as singletons. A note on this clonotype: Antigen: not known.

This receptor was taken from a female donor with breast cancer. Some clones in this sample may be carry-over from other donors' samples. Sequencing was performed on axillary lymph node tissue. The chain combines TRBV6-5 with TRBJ1-3; no firm D call. In nucleotides, the CDR3 is TGTGCCAGCAGTTTTGTCCAACGTCGTGGAAACACCATATATTTT. Its translation: CASSFVQRRGNTIYF.